This T cell receptor beta chain is from a study of shared clonotypes between healthy human individuals. Across the study: Donors had three CD4 naive, three CD4 memory, two CD8 naive and one CD8 memory plate apiece.

CDR1 GTSNPN and CDR2 SVGIG come from the germline V gene (reference sequence). The CDR3 length is 13 residues. V was trimmed by 1 base and J by 6 bases, leaving 10 bases between them. Points from the study as a whole: Clonotypes shared by all four donors outscored non-shared clonotypes in generation probability.

On this clone: Antigen unknown.

On sorted subsets, replicate PCRs used roughly 220 ng DNA, or about 33,000 T cell genomes. Original analysis: For the immunoSEQ data, sequences were junction-only without quality scores, so filtering differed. The data were produced by immunoSEQ multiplex PCR, yet TCRdb's version contains in-frame clones alone and is incomplete. V and J calls and clone size follow that table, whereas D and trimming were derived from the DNA. Counted here are roughly 1,800,000 clones, 85% to 95% occurring once; the ten biggest clones make up more than 0.95%. CD45RO-negative CD8 cells positively selected for CCR7 made up the naive population, which excluded terminally differentiated effector memory CD45RA+ cells.

Sequencing was carried out using naive CD8+ T cells sorted from blood. The V and J genes are TRBV30 and TRBJ1-3; no firm D call. This receptor was taken from a man younger than 35 in good health. CDR3 sequence (DNA): TGTGCCTGGAGTGCCAAGTACGAAAACACCATATATTTT. Translation: CAWSAKYENTIYF.